What follows is one T cell receptor beta chain and its context. No antigen is known for it. These data are taken from a study of cytomegalovirus exposure and HLA in healthy donors. Study details: There were under 130 million unique TCR beta sequences, drawn from about 190 million T cells, in an earlier analysis. From donors who were HLA-typed, an early data release held 80 million to 85 million unique TCRs.

The study's findings and limits: For most TCR sequences rarity was the rule, although some public TCRs occurred in many donors. It was reported in a later analysis that an Asian-associated ancestry cluster showed fewer N-insertions than the approximately 670-donor mean.

The PCR had 60 Vbeta and 13 Jbeta primers. Assay used: immunoSEQ multiplex PCR; TCRdb lists only in-frame clones, some missing. The sample includes under 70,000 clones. Germline V gives CDR1 SGHRS, CDR2 YFSETQ. Trimming removed 5 bases from V and 0 bases from J, with 11 bases in between. This CDR3 is 15 amino acids long. The source is a man aged 45-60 years in good health and CMV-seropositive. Material: PBMCs. V gene TRBV5-1 combines with J gene TRBJ2-2; D may be TRBD1 (5 bases). CDR3 amino acids: CASSPRTTNTGELFF. The CDR3 coding sequence is TGCGCCAGCAGTCCTCGGACAACGAACACCGGGGAGCTGTTTTTT.